The sequence of this T cell receptor beta chain was determined in a study of blood T cell repertoires in COVID-19 (dated by TCRdb to about 2020). Regarding the complete study: Samples from collaborators originated in the United States, Italy and Spain and spanned both the acute and convalescent phases of COVID-19. HLA class I and class II types, where available, came from metadata supplied by the sample provider rather than from assay-based typing. A freely available public database, intended as a resource for researchers studying the immune response to SARS-CoV-2, is where the repertoires were released. The samples were drawn from the first 160 participants of the ongoing ImmuneRACE study and from 1,200 or so subjects provided by 6 global collaborators. The sample metadata nearly always contained a de-identified subject ID, COVID-19 status, age in years and sex. The material from the prospective study consisted of cDNA or gDNA derived from T cells, B-cell-depleted T cells, or PBMCs. Deeply sampled blood TCRbeta repertoires from subjects exposed to, actively infected with, or recovered from COVID-19 were included in the dataset. Overall results and qualifications from the work: Clinical and demographic metadata were provided uncurated, with the amount varying by source and participant.

Collaborating institutions collected whole blood in K2EDTA tubes following their own protocols. For TCRbeta analysis, collaborators shipped samples as frozen whole blood, isolated PBMCs, or DNA extracted from either of those sample types. TCRbeta CDR3 regions were amplified from genomic DNA by means of the immunoSEQ Assay, a bias-controlled multiplex PCR. In the source study's methods: Within the assay, amplification of reference gene primers was used to estimate how many nucleated cells each sample contained. To quantify the absolute abundance of each unique TCRbeta CDR3 rearrangement, sequence reads were collapsed and filtered. For each sample, productive Simpson clonality was calculated by taking the square root of Simpson's diversity index across productive rearrangements. TCRdb carries this immuneACCESS record with in-frame sequences only. Its versions omit some clonotypes, under half of them owing to an unresolved V gene in the studies checked, with the rest unexplained. D and trimming come from the DNA, and the V and J calls and clone size come from that table. Within this sample are about 66,000 clones, with 90% to 95% of them counted one time only. The ten largest clonotypes hold around 7% of the sample.

Points on this clone: Its antigen is not yet known. Base quality data are lacking; no much larger clone is found one base away.

The clonotype originates from a human donor in a cohort sampled during active COVID-19. The sequencing input was peripheral blood.

The CDR3 reads as follows: CASSLSPPGFGEQYF. Here is the DNA: TGTGCCAGCAGCTTAAGTCCTCCGGGATTTGGGGAGCAGTACTTC. The sequence links TRBV5-4 to TRBJ2-7; perhaps TRBD2 is the D gene, with 5 bases matching. A distance of 19 bases separates the germline ends of V and J, which lose 2 bases and 7 bases respectively. From cysteine to phenylalanine, the CDR3 is 15 amino acids long. The read is trimmed to its CDR3 DNA, 45 bases read in frame from base 1. The germline V gene (reference sequence) gives CDR1 as SGHNT and CDR2 as YYREEE.